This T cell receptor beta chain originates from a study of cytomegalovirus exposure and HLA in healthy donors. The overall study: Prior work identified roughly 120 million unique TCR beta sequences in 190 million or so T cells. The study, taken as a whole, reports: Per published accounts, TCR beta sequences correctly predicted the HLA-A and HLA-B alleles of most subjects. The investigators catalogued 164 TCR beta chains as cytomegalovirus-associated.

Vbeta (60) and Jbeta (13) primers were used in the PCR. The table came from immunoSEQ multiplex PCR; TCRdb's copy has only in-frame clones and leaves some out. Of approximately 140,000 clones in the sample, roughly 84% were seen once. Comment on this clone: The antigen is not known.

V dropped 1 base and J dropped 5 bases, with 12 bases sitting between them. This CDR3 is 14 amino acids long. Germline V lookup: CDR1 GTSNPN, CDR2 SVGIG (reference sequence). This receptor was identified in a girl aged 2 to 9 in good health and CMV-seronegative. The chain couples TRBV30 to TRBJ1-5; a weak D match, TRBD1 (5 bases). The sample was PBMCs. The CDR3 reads CAWSGGDGDQPQHF. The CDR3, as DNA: TGTGCCTGGAGTGGGGGGGATGGTGATCAGCCCCAGCATTTT.